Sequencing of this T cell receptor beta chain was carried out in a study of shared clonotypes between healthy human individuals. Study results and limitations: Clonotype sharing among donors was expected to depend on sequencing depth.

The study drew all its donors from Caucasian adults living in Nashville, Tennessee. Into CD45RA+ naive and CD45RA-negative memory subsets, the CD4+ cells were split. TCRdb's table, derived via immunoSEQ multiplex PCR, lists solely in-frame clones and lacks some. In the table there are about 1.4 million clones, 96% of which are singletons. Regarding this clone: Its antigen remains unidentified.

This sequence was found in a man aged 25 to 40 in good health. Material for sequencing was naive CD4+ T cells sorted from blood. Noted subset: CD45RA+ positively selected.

Written as DNA, the CDR3 is TGTGCCAGCAGCTTAGAGGGGACTAGCGCTTACAATGAGCAGTTCTTC. It is translated as CASSLEGTSAYNEQFF. The chain carries TRBV7-9 and TRBJ2-1, with TRBD2 matching 10 bases. The CDR3 consists of 16 residues. The trim removed 1 base at V and 4 bases at J, leaving 4 bases unmatched. CDR1 is SEHNR, CDR2 FQNEAQ, per germline (reference sequence).